The 3 T cell receptor beta chains below come from one sample, sequenced in a study of blood T cell repertoires in COVID-19. This table comes from immunoSEQ multiplex PCR, and its TCRdb copy is limited to in-frame clones, with some not included. The top ten hold about 4.7% of the sample, which has roughly 200,000 clones, around 88% seen once. The specimen sequenced was PBMCs or T cells enriched from blood (not recorded which). Receptors were obtained from a woman between 25 and 40 years old who had been exposed to COVID-19.

This chain links TRBV3-1 (or the pseudogene TRBV3-2) with TRBJ1-3; D gene unclear. The germline V gene has CDR1 LGHDT and CDR2 YNNKEL (reference sequence). Between the trimmed V and J ends, which lost 1 base and 0 bases, there was a span of 19 bases. CDR3 size: 19 residues. CDR3 amino acids: CASSQGGTGLLSSGNTIYF. In DNA, the CDR3 is TGTGCCAGCAGCCAAGGGGGTACTGGACTTCTGAGCTCTGGAAACACCATATATTTT.

This chain links TRBV5-1 with TRBJ1-4, with D perhaps TRBD1 (6 bases). CDR3 length equals 15 residues. Germline values: CDR1 SGHRS, CDR2 YFSETQ. V was shortened by 4 bases and J by 6 bases, with 16 bases between the two germline ends. CDR3 DNA sequence: TGCGCCAGCAGCCGTACAGGGTTCCTTGATGAAAAACTGTTTTTT. Residues: CASSRTGFLDEKLFF.

The chain couples TRBV7-2 to TRBJ2-1; D unclear. The V end lost 1 base, the J end lost 12 bases, and 13 bases lay between the germline ends. Germline CDR1 is SGHTA and CDR2 is FQGNSA. The CDR3 sequence is 13 residues long. CDR3 region: CASSLVSPSGQFF. The DNA for the CDR3 is TGTGCCAGCAGCTTAGTATCTCCCTCGGGGCAGTTCTTC.